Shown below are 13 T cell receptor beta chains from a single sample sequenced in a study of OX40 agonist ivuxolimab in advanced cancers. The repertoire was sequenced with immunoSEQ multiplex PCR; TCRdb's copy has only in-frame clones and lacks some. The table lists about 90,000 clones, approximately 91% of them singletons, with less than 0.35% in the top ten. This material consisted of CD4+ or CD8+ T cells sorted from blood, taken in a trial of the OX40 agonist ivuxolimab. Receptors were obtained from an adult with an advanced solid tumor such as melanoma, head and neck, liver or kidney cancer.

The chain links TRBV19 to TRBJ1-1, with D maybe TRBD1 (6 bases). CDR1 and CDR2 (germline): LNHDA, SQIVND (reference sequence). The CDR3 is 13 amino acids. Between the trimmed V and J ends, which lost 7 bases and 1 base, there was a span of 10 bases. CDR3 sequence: CASTEGQNTEAFF. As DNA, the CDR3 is TGTGCCAGTACCGAGGGACAGAACACTGAAGCTTTCTTT.

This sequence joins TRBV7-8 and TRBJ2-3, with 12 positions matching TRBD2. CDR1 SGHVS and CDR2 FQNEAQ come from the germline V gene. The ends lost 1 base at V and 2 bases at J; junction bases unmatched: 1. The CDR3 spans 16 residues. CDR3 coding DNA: TGTGCCAGCAGCTTAGGGACTAGCGGGATCACAGATACGCAGTATTTT. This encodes CASSLGTSGITDTQYF.

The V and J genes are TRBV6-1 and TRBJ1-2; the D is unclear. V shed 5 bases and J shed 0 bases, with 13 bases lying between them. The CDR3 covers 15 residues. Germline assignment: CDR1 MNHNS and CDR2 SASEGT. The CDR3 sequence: CASSSTPRANYGYTF. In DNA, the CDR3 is TGTGCCAGCAGTTCCACGCCCCGGGCTAACTATGGCTACACCTTC.

CDR3 residues: CATAPDSSTDTQYF. The DNA of the CDR3 is TGTGCCACCGCTCCGGACAGTAGCACAGATACGCAGTATTTT. V and J are TRBV6-4 and TRBJ2-3; tentative D call: TRBD1 (6 bases). The V end lost 10 bases, the J end lost 0 bases, and 14 bases lay between the germline ends. CDR1 and CDR2 (germline): MRHNA, SNTAGT. The CDR3 is made up of 14 amino acids.

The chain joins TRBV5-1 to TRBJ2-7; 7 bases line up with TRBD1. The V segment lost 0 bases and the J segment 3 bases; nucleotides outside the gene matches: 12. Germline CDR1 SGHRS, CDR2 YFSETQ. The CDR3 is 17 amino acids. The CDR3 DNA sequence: TGCGCCAGCAGCTTGGGGGCCACAGGGGACGGGCACTACGAGCAGTACTTC. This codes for CASSLGATGDGHYEQYF.

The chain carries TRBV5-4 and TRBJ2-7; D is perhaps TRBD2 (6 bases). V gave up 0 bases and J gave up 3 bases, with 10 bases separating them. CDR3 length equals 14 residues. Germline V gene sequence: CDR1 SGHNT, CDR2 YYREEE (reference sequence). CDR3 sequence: CASSLGGRNYEQYF. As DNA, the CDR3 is TGTGCCAGCAGCTTGGGGGGGAGGAACTACGAGCAGTACTTC. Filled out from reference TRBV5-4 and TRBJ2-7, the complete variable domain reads ETGVTQSPTHLIKTRGQQVTLRCSSQSGHNTVSWYQQALGQGPQFIFQYYREEENGRGNFPPRFSGLQFPNYSSELNVNALELDDSALYLCASSLGGRNYEQYFGPGTRLTVT.

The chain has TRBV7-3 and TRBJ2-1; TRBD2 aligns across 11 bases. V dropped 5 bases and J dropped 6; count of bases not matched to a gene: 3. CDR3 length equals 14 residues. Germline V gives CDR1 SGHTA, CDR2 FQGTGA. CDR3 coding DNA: TGTGCCAGCAGCCCTAGCGGGAGGAGCAATGAGCAGTTCTTC. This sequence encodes CASSPSGRSNEQFF.

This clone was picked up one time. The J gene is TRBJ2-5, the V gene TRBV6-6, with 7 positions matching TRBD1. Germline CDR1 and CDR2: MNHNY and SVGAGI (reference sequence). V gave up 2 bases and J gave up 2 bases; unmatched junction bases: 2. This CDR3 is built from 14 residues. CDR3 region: CASSYLGQQETQYF. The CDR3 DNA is TGTGCCAGCAGTTACCTGGGACAGCAAGAGACCCAGTACTTC.

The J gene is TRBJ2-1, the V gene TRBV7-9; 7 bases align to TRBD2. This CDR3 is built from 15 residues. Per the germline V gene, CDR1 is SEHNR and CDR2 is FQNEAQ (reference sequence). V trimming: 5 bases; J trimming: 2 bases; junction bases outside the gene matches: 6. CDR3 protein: CASSRGGETYNEQFF. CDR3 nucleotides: TGTGCCAGCAGCCGCGGGGGAGAGACCTACAATGAGCAGTTCTTC.

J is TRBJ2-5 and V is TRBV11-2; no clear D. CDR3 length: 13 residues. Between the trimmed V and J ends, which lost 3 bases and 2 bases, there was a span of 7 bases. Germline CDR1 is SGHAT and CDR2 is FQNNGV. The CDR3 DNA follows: TGTGCCAGCAGCTTCGAACTGCAAGAGACCCAGTACTTC. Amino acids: CASSFELQETQYF.

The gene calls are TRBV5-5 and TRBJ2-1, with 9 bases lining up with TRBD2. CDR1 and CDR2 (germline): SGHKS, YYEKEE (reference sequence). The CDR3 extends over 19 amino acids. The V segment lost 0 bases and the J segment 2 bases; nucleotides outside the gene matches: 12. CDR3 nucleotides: TGTGCCAGCAGCTTGGAGGTTTATGGACTAGCGAACCCCTACAATGAGCAGTTCTTC. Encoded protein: CASSLEVYGLANPYNEQFF.

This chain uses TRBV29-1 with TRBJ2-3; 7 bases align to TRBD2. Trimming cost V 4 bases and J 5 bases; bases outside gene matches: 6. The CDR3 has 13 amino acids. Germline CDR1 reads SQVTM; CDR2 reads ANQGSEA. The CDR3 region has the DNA TGCAGCGTTGTTGCTAGCGGTGTAGATACGCAGTATTTT. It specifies CSVVASGVDTQYF.

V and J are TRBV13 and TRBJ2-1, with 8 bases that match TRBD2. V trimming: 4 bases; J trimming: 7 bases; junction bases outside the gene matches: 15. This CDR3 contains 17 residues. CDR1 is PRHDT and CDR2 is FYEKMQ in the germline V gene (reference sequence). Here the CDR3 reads CASSSPLSSGTINEQFF. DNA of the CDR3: TGTGCCAGCAGCTCCCCATTGAGTAGCGGGACGATTAATGAGCAGTTCTTC.